This TCR beta chain was sequenced in a study of cytomegalovirus exposure and HLA in healthy donors. Study results and caveats: TCR beta chain V- and J-gene trimming was linked, in a later analysis, to a missense variant in DCLRE1C.

Use of 60 Vbeta and 13 Jbeta primers characterized the PCR. Using immunoSEQ multiplex PCR, the repertoire was profiled, and TCRdb retains in-frame clones only, with some absent. This table holds about 140,000 clones, approximately 70% found once. In the case of this clone: The target antigen is unknown.

This CDR3 region has 16 residues. Germline-derived CDR1 and CDR2 are LNHDA and SQIVND (reference sequence). V lost 5 bases, J lost 6 bases, and 7 bases stayed unmatched. The receptor's source is a woman aged 25 to 45 in good health and CMV-seronegative. The rearrangement uses TRBV19 and TRBJ1-6; 10 bases are a match to TRBD1. The specimen was PBMCs. The CDR3 bases are TGTGCCAGTAGTCTCTCCGGACAGGGGGTTAATTCACCCCTCCACTTT. Its protein product is CASSLSGQGVNSPLHF.